This entry concerns a single TCR beta chain. From germline, CDR1 is MNHEY and CDR2 SMNVEV (reference sequence). V lost 3 bases, J lost 6 bases, and 11 bases lay in between. The CDR3 totals 13 residues. The data derive from a study of T cell changes during pregnancy in multiple sclerosis. TCRdb's copy holds only in-frame clones and misses some; the assay was immunoSEQ multiplex PCR. The data contain roughly 40,000 clones, less than 95% of them singletons. The clonotype originates from a female donor with multiple sclerosis, enrolled in a pregnancy study. The source was peripheral blood, collected in the third trimester of pregnancy. V usage is TRBV27 and J usage is TRBJ1-2; D is ambiguous. The CDR3: CASSFTALNGYTF. The CDR3 DNA follows: TGTGCCAGCAGTTTTACCGCGTTGAATGGCTACACCTTC.